One and the same sample provided the 22 T cell receptor beta chains below, sequenced in a study of cytomegalovirus exposure and HLA in healthy donors. Primers for the PCR totalled 60 Vbeta and 13 Jbeta. Assay used: immunoSEQ multiplex PCR; TCRdb lists only in-frame clones, some missing. The specimen's table records 150,000 to 200,000 clones. The sample comprised PBMCs. These TCRs come from a woman aged 55-69 years in good health and CMV-seronegative.

This rearrangement joins TRBV5-4 to TRBJ2-7, with 14 bases aligning to TRBD2. The CDR3 consists of 17 residues. V shed 4 bases, J shed 2 bases, and the junction held 8 bases outside the gene matches. Per germline, CDR1 SGHNT and CDR2 YYREEE (reference sequence). CDR3 DNA: TGTGCCAGCAGCCCAGGACTAGCGGGAGGTTCTCCCTACGAGCAGTACTTC. Translation: CASSPGLAGGSPYEQYF.

The chain uses TRBV6-6 and TRBJ2-7, with D perhaps TRBD1 (5 bases). V was cut by 2 bases and J by 3 bases, with 14 bases left in between. The CDR3 is 15 amino acids. Germline-derived CDR1 and CDR2 are MNHNY and SVGAGI (reference sequence). The CDR3 coding sequence is TGTGCCAGCAGTTACCCGACAGCGACAATCTACGAGCAGTACTTC. Protein: CASSYPTATIYEQYF.

This chain uses TRBV11-2 with TRBJ1-1; possibly TRBD1 for D (6 bases). The V end was cut by 5 bases, the J end by 4 bases, with 14 bases between. Germline V gives CDR1 SGHAT, CDR2 FQNNGV. This CDR3 contains 14 residues. The CDR3 DNA follows: TGTGCCAGCAGCCGACAGGTATTTAGCACTGAAGCTTTCTTT. Protein sequence: CASSRQVFSTEAFF.

The chain has TRBV11-2 and TRBJ1-1, with TRBD1 matching 8 bases. Germline V CDR1 and CDR2: SGHAT, FQNNGV. With V trimmed by 6 bases and J by 6 bases, 9 bases remained unmatched. This CDR3 comprises 14 residues. The CDR3: CASRAGGRTSEAFF. In DNA form, the CDR3 reads TGTGCCAGCAGGGCAGGGGGCAGGACGTCTGAAGCTTTCTTT.

V and J are TRBV2 and TRBJ2-6, with D tentatively TRBD1 (5 bases). There are 15 residues in the CDR3. Germline V gene data show CDR1 as SNHLY and CDR2 as FYNNEI. CDR3 nucleotides: TGTGCGCACAGGCGACCGAGCTCTGGGGCCAACGTCCTGACTTTC. Its protein is CAHRRPSSGANVLTF. The full variable domain, completed using reference TRBV2 and TRBJ2-6, is EPEVTQTPSHQVTQMGQEVILRCVPISNHLYFYWYRQILGQKVEFLVSFYNNEISEKSEIFDDQFSVERPDGSNFTLKIRSTKLEDSAMYFCAHRRPSSGANVLTFGAGSRLTVL.

V gene TRBV2 combines with J gene TRBJ2-7; no definite D call. Germline V lookup: CDR1 SNHLY, CDR2 FYNNEI. Trimming took 5 bases from V and 2 from J, leaving 10 bases between them. This CDR3 has 13 amino acids. CDR3 nucleotides: TGTGCCAGCAGTTATGACAAACCCTACGAGCAGTACTTC. This gives the protein CASSYDKPYEQYF.

The chain couples TRBV5-4 to TRBJ2-7; 11 bases line up with TRBD2. J gave up 2 bases and V 2 bases, and 6 bases lay outside the gene matches. CDR1 and CDR2 from the germline V gene are SGHNT and YYREEE (reference sequence). This CDR3 is 16 amino acids long. The CDR3 DNA follows: TGTGCCAGCAGCTTTCGGCTAGCGGGAGGAACCTACGAGCAGTACTTC. Protein sequence: CASSFRLAGGTYEQYF. The variable domain in full, completed from reference TRBV5-4 and TRBJ2-7, reads ETGVTQSPTHLIKTRGQQVTLRCSSQSGHNTVSWYQQALGQGPQFIFQYYREEENGRGNFPPRFSGLQFPNYSSELNVNALELDDSALYLCASSFRLAGGTYEQYFGPGTRLTVT.

The chain joins TRBV15 to TRBJ1-4; D unclear. Looked up from germline, CDR1 is LNHNV and CDR2 is YYDKDF (reference sequence). This CDR3 comprises 15 residues. V lost 0 bases and J 6 bases, leaving 11 bases between the germline ends. The CDR3 is CATSRDQAAHEKLFF. CDR3 nucleotides: TGTGCCACCAGCAGAGATCAGGCTGCGCATGAAAAACTGTTTTTT.

The J gene is TRBJ1-1, the V gene TRBV7-3; the D gene is possibly TRBD1 (5 bases). CDR1 is SGHTA and CDR2 is FQGTGA in the germline V gene. Trimming removed 5 bases at V and 4 bases at J, with 11 bases between. The CDR3 totals 13 residues. The CDR3 nucleotides read TGTGCCAGCAGCACAGGAAGTACCACTGAAGCTTTCTTT. Its translation is CASSTGSTTEAFF.

The chain combines TRBV30 with TRBJ2-7, with D hard to call. The CDR3 is 13 residues long. V lost 2 bases and J lost 5, with 13 bases in between. CDR1 and CDR2 from the germline V gene are GTSNPN and SVGIG (reference sequence). CDR3 region: CAWSRQTSNEQYF. The CDR3 DNA reads as TGTGCCTGGAGTAGGCAGACATCCAACGAGCAGTACTTC.

The V call is TRBV18, the J call TRBJ1-5, with TRBD1 matching 7 bases. V was clipped by 1 base and J by 0 bases; unmatched bases: 0. CDR1 and CDR2 from the germline V gene are KGHSH and LQKENI. The CDR3 sequence is 15 residues long. The CDR3 DNA sequence: TGTGCCAGCTCACCACAGGGGGCTAGCAATCAGCCCCAGCATTTT. It codes for CASSPQGASNQPQHF.

The chain joins TRBV18 to TRBJ2-3; 8 bases are shared with TRBD1. J gave up 4 bases and V 6 bases, and 12 bases lay outside the gene matches. This CDR3 has 16 residues. CDR1 KGHSH and CDR2 LQKENI come from the germline V gene. The CDR3 reads CASSPQGARVADTQYF. Here the CDR3 DNA reads TGTGCCAGCTCCCCCCAGGGGGCCAGGGTCGCAGATACGCAGTATTTT. The full variable domain, rest sourced from reference TRBV18 and TRBJ2-3, is NAGVMQNPRHLVRRRGQEARLRCSPMKGHSHVYWYRQLPEEGLKFMVYLQKENIIDESGMPKERFSAEFPKEGPSILRIQQVVRGDSAAYFCASSPQGARVADTQYFGPGTRLTVL.

This sequence joins TRBV25-1 and TRBJ2-5; 9 nucleotides match TRBD1. The CDR3 has 16 residues. The germline V gene has CDR1 MGHDK and CDR2 SYGVNS. V lost 10 bases and J lost 4; bases outside the gene matches: 16. CDR3 in amino acids: CANTPGTGMSVETQYF. In DNA, the CDR3 is TGTGCCAACACCCCAGGGACAGGGATGTCGGTAGAGACCCAGTACTTC.

V gene TRBV7-3 combines with J gene TRBJ2-1; TRBD2 agrees at 13 bases. Per germline, CDR1 SGHTA and CDR2 FQGTGA. J was trimmed by 4 bases and V by 1 base; bases with no gene match: 7. The CDR3 is 18 amino acids. CDR3 loop: CASSLRTSGRAGYNEQFF. The DNA of the CDR3 is TGTGCCAGCAGCTTAAGGACTAGCGGGAGAGCGGGGTACAATGAGCAGTTCTTC.

The chain employs TRBV7-9 and TRBJ2-2, with a tentative D call TRBD2 (5 bases). The CDR3 consists of 16 residues. CDR1 and CDR2 from the germline V gene are SEHNR and FQNEAQ (reference sequence). Trimming left V 5 bases short and J 5 bases short, with 18 bases between. The CDR3 DNA sequence: TGTGCCAGCAGCCATGACCGGGCCCCGGGGACCGGGGAGCTGTTTTTT. Encoded protein: CASSHDRAPGTGELFF. Based on the CDR3 plus reference TRBV7-9 and TRBJ2-2, the full variable domain is DTGVSQNPRHKITKRGQNVTFRCDPISEHNRLYWYRQTLGQGPEFLTYFQNEAQLEKSRLLSDRFSAERPKGSFSTLEIQRTEQGDSAMYLCASSHDRAPGTGELFFGEGSRLTVL.

The gene calls are TRBV6-5 and TRBJ1-1; the match to TRBD1 covers 8 bases. Trimming removed 2 bases from V and 4 bases from J; junction bases left unmatched: 9. Germline CDR1 is MNHEY and CDR2 is SVGAGI. The CDR3 sequence is 16 residues long. The CDR3: CASSYQTGQGRTEAFF. The CDR3 DNA is TGTGCCAGCAGTTACCAAACCGGACAGGGACGCACTGAAGCTTTCTTT.

V usage is TRBV5-3 and J usage is TRBJ2-5; 7 positions match TRBD2. TRBV5-3 is an ORF, and what it does is uncertain. The CDR3 is 14 residues long. V trimming: 5 bases; J trimming: 2 bases; junction bases outside the gene matches: 6. The CDR3 reads CARRVAGEQETQYF. The CDR3 DNA reads as TGTGCCAGAAGGGTGGCGGGGGAACAAGAGACCCAGTACTTC.

The gene calls are TRBV4-1 and TRBJ1-1; weak D call: TRBD1 (6 bases). Trimming removed 4 bases at V and 0 bases at J, with 15 bases between. CDR1 and CDR2 from the germline V gene are MGHRA and YSYEKL. The CDR3 contains 16 residues. The DNA for the CDR3 is TGCGCCAGCAGCCCAGTGGAGGGGGGGTTGAACACTGAAGCTTTCTTT. It specifies CASSPVEGGLNTEAFF.

The rearrangement links TRBV7-9 to TRBJ1-5; 9 bases are shared with TRBD1. The V and J ends lost 0 bases and 9 bases, in that order; junction bases with no gene match: 6. Germline values: CDR1 SEHNR, CDR2 FQNEAQ (reference sequence). The CDR3 loop spans 15 amino acids. CDR3 amino acids: CASSLASGQGTPQHF. The CDR3 region has the DNA TGTGCCAGCAGCTTAGCGTCGGGACAGGGAACGCCCCAGCATTTT.

The chain recombines TRBV7-2 with TRBJ1-1; possibly TRBD1 for D (5 bases). V was trimmed by 5 bases and J by 4 bases, leaving 17 bases between them. The length of the CDR3 is 15 residues. CDR1 and CDR2 from the germline V gene are SGHTA and FQGNSA. CDR3 in DNA: TGTGCCAGCAGCACAGGCGGGGGGAGATCCACTGAAGCTTTCTTT. Translation gives CASSTGGGRSTEAFF.

The J gene is TRBJ1-2, the V gene TRBV7-9; D perhaps matches TRBD1 (5 bases). Germline-derived CDR1 and CDR2 are SEHNR and FQNEAQ (reference sequence). This CDR3 is 10 amino acids long. The V end lost 6 bases, the J end lost 10 bases, and 9 bases lay between the germline ends. The CDR3 here is CASRDKDYTF. CDR3 nucleotides: TGTGCCAGCAGGGACAAAGACTACACCTTC.

The genes are TRBV5-6 and TRBJ2-5, with D possibly TRBD1 on 5 matching bases. Trimming took 4 bases from V and 0 from J, leaving 13 bases between them. This CDR3 comprises 15 residues. CDR1 is SGHDT and CDR2 is YYEEEE in the germline V gene. CDR3 protein: CASSVFPGYQETQYF. The CDR3 bases are TGTGCCAGCAGCGTATTTCCAGGGTACCAAGAGACCCAGTACTTC. Filled out from reference TRBV5-6 and TRBJ2-5, the complete variable domain reads DAGVTQSPTHLIKTRGQQVTLRCSPKSGHDTVSWYQQALGQGPQFIFQYYEEEERQRGNFPDRFSGHQFPNYSSELNVNALLLGDSALYLCASSVFPGYQETQYFGPGTRLLVL.